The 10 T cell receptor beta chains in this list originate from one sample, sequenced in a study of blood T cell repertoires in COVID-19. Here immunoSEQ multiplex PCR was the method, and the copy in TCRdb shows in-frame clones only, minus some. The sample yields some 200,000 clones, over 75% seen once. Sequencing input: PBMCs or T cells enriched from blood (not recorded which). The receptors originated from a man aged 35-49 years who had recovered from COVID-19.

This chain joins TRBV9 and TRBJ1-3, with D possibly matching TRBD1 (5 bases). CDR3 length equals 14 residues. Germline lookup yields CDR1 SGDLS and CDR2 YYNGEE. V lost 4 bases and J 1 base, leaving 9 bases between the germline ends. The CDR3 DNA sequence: TGTGCCAGCAGCCCCAGGGTGTCTGGAAACACCATATATTTT. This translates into CASSPRVSGNTIYF.

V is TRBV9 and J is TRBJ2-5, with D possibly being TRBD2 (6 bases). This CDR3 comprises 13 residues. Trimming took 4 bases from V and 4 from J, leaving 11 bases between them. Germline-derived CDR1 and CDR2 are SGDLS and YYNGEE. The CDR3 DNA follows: TGTGCCAGCAGCCCATCCGGGGGAGAGACCCAGTACTTC. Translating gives CASSPSGGETQYF.

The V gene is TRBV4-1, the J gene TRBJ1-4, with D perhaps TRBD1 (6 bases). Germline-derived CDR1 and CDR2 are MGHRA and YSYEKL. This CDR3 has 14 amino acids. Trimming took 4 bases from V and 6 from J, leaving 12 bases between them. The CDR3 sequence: CASSLRGPDEKLFF. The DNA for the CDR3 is TGCGCCAGCAGCCTCAGGGGTCCGGATGAAAAACTGTTTTTT.

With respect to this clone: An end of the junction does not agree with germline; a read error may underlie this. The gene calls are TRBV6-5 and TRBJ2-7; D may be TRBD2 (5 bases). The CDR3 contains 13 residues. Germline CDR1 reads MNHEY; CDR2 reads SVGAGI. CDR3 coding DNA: TGTGCCAGCAGTCACTCCGGGGTCTACGAGCAGTACTTC. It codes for CASSHSGVYEQYF.

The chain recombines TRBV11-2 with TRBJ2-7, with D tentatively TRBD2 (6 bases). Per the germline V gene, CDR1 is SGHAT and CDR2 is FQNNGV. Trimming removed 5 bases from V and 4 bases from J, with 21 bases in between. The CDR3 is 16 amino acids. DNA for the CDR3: TGTGCCAGCAGCCTAATCGATAGCGGTTTGGGTTACGAGCAGTACTTC. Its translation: CASSLIDSGLGYEQYF.

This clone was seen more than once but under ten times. The CDR3 here is CSTRTSTDTQYF. Written as DNA, the CDR3 is TGCAGCACCAGGACTAGCACAGATACGCAGTATTTT. The chain is built from TRBV29-1 and TRBJ2-3; D possibly corresponds to TRBD2 (5 bases). This CDR3 is built from 12 residues. Deletions cut 8 bases from V and 0 bases from J, with 9 bases between. From germline, CDR1 is SQVTM and CDR2 ANQGSEA.

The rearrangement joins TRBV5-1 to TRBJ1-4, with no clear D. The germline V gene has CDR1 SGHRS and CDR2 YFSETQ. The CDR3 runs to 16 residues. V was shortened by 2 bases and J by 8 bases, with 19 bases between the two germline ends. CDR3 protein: CASSLVPGNIPEKLFF. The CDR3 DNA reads TGCGCCAGCAGCTTAGTCCCGGGAAATATACCGGAAAAACTGTTTTTT.

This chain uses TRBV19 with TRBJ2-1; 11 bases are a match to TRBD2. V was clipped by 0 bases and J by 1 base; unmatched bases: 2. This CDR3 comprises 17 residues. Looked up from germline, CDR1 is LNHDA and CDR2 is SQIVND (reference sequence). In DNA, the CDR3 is TGTGCCAGTAGTATAGAACTAGCGGGAGAGTCCTACAATGAGCAGTTCTTC. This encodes CASSIELAGESYNEQFF.

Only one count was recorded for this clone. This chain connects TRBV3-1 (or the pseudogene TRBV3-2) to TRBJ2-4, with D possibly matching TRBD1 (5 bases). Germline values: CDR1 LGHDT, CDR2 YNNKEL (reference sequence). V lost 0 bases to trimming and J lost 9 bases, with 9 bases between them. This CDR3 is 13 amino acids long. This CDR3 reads CASSQDRVGIQYF. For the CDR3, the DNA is TGTGCCAGCAGCCAAGACAGGGTAGGCATTCAGTACTTC.

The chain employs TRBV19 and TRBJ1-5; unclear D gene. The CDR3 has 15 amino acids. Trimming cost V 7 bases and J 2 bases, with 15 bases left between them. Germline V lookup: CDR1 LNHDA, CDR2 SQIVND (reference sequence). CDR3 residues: CASKRDLIRNQPQHF. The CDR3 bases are TGTGCCAGTAAGAGGGATCTTATACGCAATCAGCCCCAGCATTTT.